Listed here are 28 T cell receptor beta chains from one sample, sequenced in a study of blood T cell repertoires in COVID-19. Sequenced by immunoSEQ multiplex PCR; TCRdb stores in-frame clones only, minus some. Among 150,000 or so clones listed, more than 70% were seen once. The material sequenced was peripheral blood. The receptors were gathered from a young man with active or convalescent COVID-19.

The chain recombines TRBV29-1 with TRBJ2-5; D gene uncertain. V was trimmed by 4 bases and J by 4 bases, leaving 16 bases between them. Germline V lookup: CDR1 SQVTM, CDR2 ANQGSEA. The CDR3 is 14 amino acids. This CDR3 is CSVAYPRTLETQYF. The CDR3 bases are TGCAGCGTTGCCTACCCCCGCACCCTAGAGACCCAGTACTTC.

The V and J genes are TRBV27 and TRBJ2-7; D call uncertain. Germline CDR1 and CDR2: MNHEY and SMNVEV (reference sequence). The V end was cut by 6 bases, the J end by 0 bases, with 18 bases between. The CDR3 covers 16 residues. CDR3 protein: CASRQNSAPLSYEQYF. In DNA form, the CDR3 reads TGTGCCAGCAGACAAAACAGTGCACCTCTCTCCTACGAGCAGTACTTC.

The chain joins TRBV5-1 to TRBJ2-5, with TRBD2 identical over 11 bases. The CDR3 has 19 residues. Germline V gene lookup returns CDR1 SGHRS and CDR2 YFSETQ. Trimming removed 0 bases from V and 5 bases from J; junction bases left unmatched: 15. DNA of the CDR3: TGCGCCAGCAGCTTGGGGCTAGCGGGGGGTCCCAATCTCCAGGAGACCCAGTACTTC. Its translation is CASSLGLAGGPNLQETQYF.

The chain is built from TRBV4-2 and TRBJ2-5; 8 bases fit TRBD2. The CDR3 sequence is 15 residues long. Trimming removed 0 bases from V and 5 bases from J; junction bases left unmatched: 5. Germline CDR1 LGHNA, CDR2 YNFKEQ. The CDR3 reads CASSQDRGGLETQYF. CDR3 coding DNA: TGTGCCAGCAGCCAAGACCGGGGGGGCCTCGAGACCCAGTACTTC.

This clone was seen just once. CDR3 sequence (DNA): TGTGCCAGTAGTATAGGGAACAGGGGGCGAGTGAACACTGAAGCTTTCTTT. Its protein is CASSIGNRGRVNTEAFF. The gene calls are TRBV19 and TRBJ1-1; TRBD1 agrees at 9 bases. CDR3 length: 17 amino acids. Germline trimming cut 1 base from V and 0 bases from J; bases unmatched to any gene: 6. Per germline, CDR1 LNHDA and CDR2 SQIVND (reference sequence).

The V and J genes are TRBV5-4 and TRBJ1-5; D perhaps matches TRBD1 (5 bases). Trimming stripped 5 bases from V and 0 bases from J, with 9 bases between. The CDR3 covers 14 residues. CDR1 and CDR2 (germline): SGHNT, YYREEE (reference sequence). CDR3 sequence reads: CASSITGSNQPQHF. The DNA of the CDR3 is TGTGCCAGCAGTATTACAGGTAGCAATCAGCCCCAGCATTTT.

The genes are TRBV7-9 and TRBJ2-3, with 13 bases lining up with TRBD2. CDR1 SEHNR and CDR2 FQNEAQ come from the germline V gene (reference sequence). The CDR3 has 17 residues. With 3 bases clipped from V and 0 bases from J, the junction kept 3 bases outside the gene matches. CDR3 DNA: TGTGCCAGCAGCTTGGGACTAGCGGGAACTAGCACAGATACGCAGTATTTT. Amino acid sequence: CASSLGLAGTSTDTQYF.

The CDR3 sequence is CASSLFGPSVDTIYF. Written as DNA, the CDR3 is TGCGCCAGCTCTTTATTTGGGCCATCCGTAGACACCATATATTTT. The J gene is TRBJ1-3, the V gene TRBV5-1; D is undetermined. Germline CDR1 reads SGHRS; CDR2 reads YFSETQ. The ends were cut back, 7 bases at V and 8 bases at J, with 22 bases in the middle. This CDR3 comprises 15 residues. The variable domain in full, with the rest retrieved from reference TRBV5-1 and TRBJ1-3, is KAGVTQTPRYLIKTRGQQVTLSCSPISGHRSVSWYQQTPGQGLQFLFEYFSETQRNKGNFPGRFSGRQFSNSRSEMNVSTLELGDSALYLCASSLFGPSVDTIYFGEGSWLTVV.

The rearrangement links TRBV7-9 to TRBJ1-4; 10 bases map to TRBD1. Trimming removed 5 bases from V and 3 bases from J; junction bases left unmatched: 3. Germline CDR1 SEHNR, CDR2 FQNEAQ (reference sequence). The CDR3 has 15 amino acids. CDR3 sequence reads: CASSRQGASNEKLFF. For the CDR3, the DNA is TGTGCCAGCAGCCGACAGGGGGCATCTAATGAAAAACTGTTTTTT. Filled out from reference TRBV7-9 and TRBJ1-4, the complete variable domain reads DTGVSQNPRHKITKRGQNVTFRCDPISEHNRLYWYRQTLGQGPEFLTYFQNEAQLEKSRLLSDRFSAERPKGSFSTLEIQRTEQGDSAMYLCASSRQGASNEKLFFGSGTQLSVL.

The rearrangement joins TRBV19 to TRBJ2-5, with 8 nucleotides matching TRBD2. The CDR3 consists of 15 residues. Germline assignment: CDR1 LNHDA and CDR2 SQIVND (reference sequence). V lost 3 bases and J lost 5; bases outside the gene matches: 8. The CDR3: CASSIDRGGEETQYF. In DNA, the CDR3 is TGTGCCAGTAGTATTGATCGGGGGGGTGAGGAGACCCAGTACTTC.

The J gene is TRBJ2-1, the V gene TRBV27; 13 bases are shared with TRBD2. This CDR3 has 17 amino acids. Trimming at V came to 0 bases and at J to 6 bases, leaving 5 bases not matched to a gene. The V gene's germline CDR1 is MNHEY and CDR2 SMNVEV (reference sequence). CDR3 in DNA: TGTGCCAGCAGTTTATCCCCGGGACTAGCGGGGTCCAATGAGCAGTTCTTC. Encoded protein: CASSLSPGLAGSNEQFF.

The chain has TRBV5-8 and TRBJ2-7; no reliable D call. This CDR3 has 13 amino acids. With 7 bases removed from V and 0 bases from J, the gap between germline ends came to 11 bases. Germline assignment: CDR1 SGHTS and CDR2 YDEGEE. Written as DNA, the CDR3 is TGTGCCAGCCGAGGCAGCACCTCCTACGAGCAGTACTTC. Residues: CASRGSTSYEQYF.

This clone was seen a handful of times. The chain recombines TRBV30 with TRBJ1-5; 8 bases line up with TRBD1. V trimming: 0 bases; J trimming: 7 bases; junction bases outside the gene matches: 11. The CDR3 contains 16 residues. Germline V lookup: CDR1 GTSNPN, CDR2 SVGIG (reference sequence). The CDR3 DNA sequence: TGTGCCTGGAGTGTTTCTCGGACAGGGCGAAGACAGCCCCAGCATTTT. Translation: CAWSVSRTGRRQPQHF.

The V gene is TRBV6-5, the J gene TRBJ1-3, with no clear D. The CDR3 loop spans 15 amino acids. CDR1 and CDR2 from the germline V gene are MNHEY and SVGAGI. V was pared by 5 bases and J by 0 bases, with 11 bases between. Here the CDR3 reads CASSRAGISGNTIYF. The CDR3 DNA follows: TGTGCCAGCAGTCGCGCCGGGATCTCTGGAAACACCATATATTTT.

The chain links TRBV27 to TRBJ2-1, with TRBD1 matching 7 bases. Unmatched junction bases numbered 9, after V lost 5 bases and J lost 5 bases. The germline gives CDR1 MNHEY, CDR2 SMNVEV (reference sequence). This CDR3 comprises 15 residues. The CDR3 loop is CASSTPGQWDNEQFF. Here the CDR3 DNA reads TGTGCCAGCAGTACTCCGGGACAGTGGGACAATGAGCAGTTCTTC.

V is TRBV5-1 and J is TRBJ2-5; the match to TRBD1 covers 10 bases. V shed 0 bases, J shed 5 bases, and the junction held 4 bases outside the gene matches. This CDR3 is 15 amino acids long. Germline V gene data show CDR1 as SGHRS and CDR2 as YFSETQ. CDR3 loop: CASSLGTGGRETQYF. The CDR3 DNA reads TGCGCCAGCAGCTTGGGGACAGGGGGTCGCGAGACCCAGTACTTC.

This chain uses TRBV3-1 (or the pseudogene TRBV3-2) with TRBJ2-5; 15 nucleotides align to TRBD2. Germline assignment: CDR1 LGHDT and CDR2 YNNKEL (reference sequence). The CDR3 loop spans 16 amino acids. Trimming removed 4 bases from V and 5 bases from J; junction bases left unmatched: 5. For the CDR3, the DNA is TGTGCCAGCAGCCCAGGGACTAGCGGGGGGCCGGAGACCCAGTACTTC. This sequence encodes CASSPGTSGGPETQYF.

V and J are TRBV28 and TRBJ1-2, with TRBD1 identical over 7 bases. Germline V lookup: CDR1 MDHEN, CDR2 SYDVKM. The CDR3 length is 17 residues. J lost 3 bases, V lost 4 bases, and 14 bases had no gene match. This CDR3 is CASSSNRGQGSHYGYTF. CDR3 coding DNA: TGTGCCAGCAGTTCTAACAGGGGTCAGGGAAGTCACTATGGCTACACCTTC.

The chain employs TRBV18 and TRBJ1-2; a possible D gene is TRBD1 (6 bases). Per germline, CDR1 KGHSH and CDR2 LQKENI. The V gene lost 0 bases and the J gene lost 0 bases, with 11 bases spanning the gap. The CDR3 has 16 residues. The CDR3 bases are TGTGCCAGCTCACCACCAGGTCAGGGGCCTAACTATGGCTACACCTTC. Translated, it gives CASSPPGQGPNYGYTF.

The CDR3 DNA reads TGCGCCAGCAGCTCTACTAGCGGGGGGGCAGTCAATGAGCAGTTCTTC. As protein: CASSSTSGGAVNEQFF. The gene calls are TRBV5-1 and TRBJ2-1; 13 bases map to TRBD2. V shed 3 bases and J 6 bases; nucleotides not matched to a gene: 6. Germline lookup yields CDR1 SGHRS and CDR2 YFSETQ. The CDR3 sequence is 16 residues long.

The chain links TRBV18 to TRBJ1-1; D gene ambiguous. V was clipped by 7 bases and J by 4 bases, with 13 bases between them. CDR1 KGHSH and CDR2 LQKENI come from the germline V gene. The CDR3 totals 13 residues. DNA of the CDR3: TGTGCCAGCTGGGCTAGCCCCTCCACTGAAGCTTTCTTT. Translation gives CASWASPSTEAFF.

This rearrangement joins TRBV11-3 to TRBJ2-2, with 7 bases aligning to TRBD1. CDR3 length: 13 residues. The V and J ends lost 4 bases and 6 bases, in that order; junction bases with no gene match: 2. CDR1 and CDR2 from the germline V gene are SGHNT and YENEEA. Here the CDR3 reads CASSSGQSGELFF. The CDR3 bases are TGTGCCAGCAGCTCGGGACAGTCCGGGGAGCTGTTTTTT.

With regard to this clone: This may arise from a read error, as a much more abundant clone is one base away. The rearrangement uses TRBV6-2 or TRBV6-3 and TRBJ2-7, with D unresolved. CDR3 size: 14 residues. Germline CDR1 and CDR2: MNHEY and SVGEGT. CDR3 coding DNA: TGTGCCAGCAGTTACGACACGAACTCCTACGGGCAGTACTTC. It codes for CASSYDTNSYGQYF.

The chain couples TRBV11-1 to TRBJ2-1; 7 nucleotides match TRBD2. V dropped 1 base and J dropped 6; count of bases not matched to a gene: 6. Germline CDR1 SGHAT, CDR2 FQDESV (reference sequence). The CDR3 runs to 15 residues. The CDR3 sequence is CASSLVGTTGNEQFF. In nucleotides, the CDR3 is TGTGCCAGCAGCTTAGTTGGGACTACAGGCAATGAGCAGTTCTTC. The entire variable domain, with the rest obtained from reference TRBV11-1 and TRBJ2-1, is as follows: EAEVAQSPRYKITEKSQAVAFWCDPISGHATLYWYRQILGQGPELLVQFQDESVVDDSQLPKDRFSAERLKGVDSTLKIQPAELGDSAMYLCASSLVGTTGNEQFFGPGTRLTVL.

CDR3 sequence (DNA): TGTGCCAGCATAGAAGACACAGGTATAATGTTGCACTTT. It yields the protein CASIEDTGIMLHF. The rearrangement links TRBV25-1 to TRBJ1-6, with a possible D match to TRBD1 (5 bases). The CDR3 sequence is 13 residues long. CDR1 is MGHDK and CDR2 is SYGVNS in the germline V gene. The germline V and J ends were trimmed by 7 bases and 19 bases, with 23 bases remaining between them.

The chain uses TRBV10-3 and TRBJ1-1; TRBD1 might be the D (5 bases). V was shortened by 6 bases and J by 7 bases, with 9 bases between the two germline ends. This CDR3 spans 11 amino acids. CDR1 and CDR2 (germline): ENHRY, SYGVKD. CDR3 residues: CAISQGVEAFF. The CDR3 DNA sequence: TGTGCCATCAGCCAGGGTGTTGAAGCTTTCTTT.

The chain employs TRBV29-1 and TRBJ2-1, with 10 bases lining up with TRBD2. This CDR3 is 14 amino acids long. V gave up 6 bases and J gave up 2 bases; unmatched junction bases: 4. Looked up from germline, CDR1 is SQVTM and CDR2 is ANQGSEA. CDR3 nucleotide sequence: TGCAGCGTGGCTAGCGGGAGTACCTACAATGAGCAGTTCTTC. Protein product: CSVASGSTYNEQFF.

The rearrangement links TRBV27 to TRBJ2-5; 8 nucleotides agree with TRBD1. V gave up 4 bases and J gave up 4 bases; unmatched junction bases: 8. Per germline, CDR1 MNHEY and CDR2 SMNVEV (reference sequence). The CDR3 sequence is 15 residues long. The CDR3 loop reads CASSSRRQGIETQYF. CDR3 bases: TGTGCCAGCAGTTCACGCCGACAGGGGATAGAGACCCAGTACTTC.